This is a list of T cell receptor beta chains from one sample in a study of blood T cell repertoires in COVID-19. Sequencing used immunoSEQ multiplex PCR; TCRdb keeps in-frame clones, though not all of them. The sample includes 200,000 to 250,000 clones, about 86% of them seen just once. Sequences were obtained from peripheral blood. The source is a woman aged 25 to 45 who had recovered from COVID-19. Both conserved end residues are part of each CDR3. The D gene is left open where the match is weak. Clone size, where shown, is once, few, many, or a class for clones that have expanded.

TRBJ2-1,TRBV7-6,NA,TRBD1,TGTGCCAGCAGCTACGCCGGGACAGGGCAATATGGGTACAATGAGCAGTTCTTC,CASSYAGTGQYGYNEQFF
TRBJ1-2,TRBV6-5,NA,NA,TGTGCCAGCACTACCGATCGCGGCTATGGCTACACCTTC,CASTTDRGYGYTF
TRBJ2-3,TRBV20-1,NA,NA,TGCAGTGCTAGTTACTTCAATACGCAGTATTTT,CSASYFNTQYF
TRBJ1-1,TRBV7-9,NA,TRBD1,TGTGCCAGCAGCTTAGTCGTCTCAGGGGGCGGGACTGAAGCTTTCTTT,CASSLVVSGGGTEAFF
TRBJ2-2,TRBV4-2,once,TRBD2,TGTGCCAGCAGCCAAGATAATAGCGGGGCGATCACCGGGGAGCTGTTTTTT,CASSQDNSGAITGELFF
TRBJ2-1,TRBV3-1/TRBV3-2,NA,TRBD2,TGTGCCAGCAGCCGGGGGCTAGCGGGGGGAGGAGCCTACAATGAGCAGTTCTTC,CASSRGLAGGGAYNEQFF
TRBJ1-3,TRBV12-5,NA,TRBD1,TGTGCTAGTGGTCCGGGACAGTCTGGAAACACCATATATTTT,CASGPGQSGNTIYF
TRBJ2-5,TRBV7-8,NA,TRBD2,TGTGCCAGCGGAACTAGCGACCCGGGGTTTGAGACCCAGTACTTC,CASGTSDPGFETQYF
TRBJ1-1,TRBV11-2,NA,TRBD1,TGTGCCAGCAGCTTAAGACAGGGGGCCACTGAAGCTTTCTTT,CASSLRQGATEAFF
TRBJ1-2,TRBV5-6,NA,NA,TGTGCCAGCAGCGGGCGGGGGAGGGCTAACTATGGCTACACCTTC,CASSGRGRANYGYTF
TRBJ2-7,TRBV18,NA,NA,TGTGCCAGCTCACCGCCCGAGGGATCGAGGGTGTACTTC,CASSPPEGSRVYF
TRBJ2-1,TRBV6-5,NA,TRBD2,TGTGCCAGCAGCTCCGGGGCCGGGGGGGTGAATGAGCAGTTCTTC,CASSSGAGGVNEQFF
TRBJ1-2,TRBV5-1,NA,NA,TGCGCCAGCAGTAAAACCTCGGAGACTACTAACTATGGCTACACCTTC,CASSKTSETTNYGYTF
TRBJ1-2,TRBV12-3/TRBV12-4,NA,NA,TGTGCCAGCAGTTTCAAACAGTTATATGGCTACACCTTC,CASSFKQLYGYTF
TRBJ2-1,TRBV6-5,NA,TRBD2,TGTGCCAGCAGTTACAGAACTAGCGGGGCGGGTGAGCAGTTCTTC,CASSYRTSGAGEQFF
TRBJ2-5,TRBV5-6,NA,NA,TGTGCCAGCAGCTCAGAGACGGGGACCCAGTACTTC,CASSSETGTQYF
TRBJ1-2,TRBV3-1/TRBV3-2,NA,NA,TGTGCCAGCAGCCAATCGGGGGTCTCTGGCTACACCTTC,CASSQSGVSGYTF
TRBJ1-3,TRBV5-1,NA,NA,TGCGCCAGCAGATCCCAGGCCTCTGGAAACACCATATATTTT,CASRSQASGNTIYF
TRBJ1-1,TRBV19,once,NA,TGTGCCAGTAGTGCGGACTTCACTGAAGCTTTCTTT,CASSADFTEAFF
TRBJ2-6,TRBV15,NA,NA,TGTGCCACCGGGTCTATTTCGTTGTCGAGGGTTCTGGCTGGGGCCAACGTCCTGACTTTC,CATGSISLSRVLAGANVLTF
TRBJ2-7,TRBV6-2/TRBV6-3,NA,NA,TGTGCCAGCAGTTTTGATGCTAAGACTACCGAGCAGTACTTC,CASSFDAKTTEQYF
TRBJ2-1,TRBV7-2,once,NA,TGTGCCAGCAGCTTTTTTCCCGATGAGCAGTTCTTC,CASSFFPDEQFF
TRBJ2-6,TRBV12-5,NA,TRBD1,TGTGCTAGTGGTTCCTGGACAGGGAGGACCAACGTCCTGACTTTC,CASGSWTGRTNVLTF
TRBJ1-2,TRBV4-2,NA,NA,TGTGCCAGCAGCCAAGATACGGGGGGGGCAATCGGCTACACCTTC,CASSQDTGGAIGYTF
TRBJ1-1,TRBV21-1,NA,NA,TGTGCCAGCAACCTTTGGACCCGTGTAATGAGGGGAGGCACTGAAGCTTTCTTT,CASNLWTRVMRGGTEAFF
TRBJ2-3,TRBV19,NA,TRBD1,TGTGCCAGTAGGCCGGGACAGTTTAGCACAGATACGCAGTATTTT,CASRPGQFSTDTQYF
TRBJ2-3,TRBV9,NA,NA,TGTGCCAGCAGCGTAGCAGGAGGGGTTGGCACAGATACGCAGTATTTT,CASSVAGGVGTDTQYF
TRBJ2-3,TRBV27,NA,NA,TGTGCCACCCGACCCCGACACGCTAGCTGGACGGATACGCAGTATTTT,CATRPRHASWTDTQYF
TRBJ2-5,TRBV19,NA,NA,TGTGCCAGTAGTATTCGAGTTGGAGAGACCCAGTACTTC,CASSIRVGETQYF
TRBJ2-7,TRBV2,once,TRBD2,TGTGCCAGCAGCACCATTAGCGGGGGCCTCCTTTTTGAGCAGTACTTC,CASSTISGGLLFEQYF
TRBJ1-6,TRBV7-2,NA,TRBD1,TGTGCCAGCACCCCCCGGGACAGGGGATCACCCCTCCACTTT,CASTPRDRGSPLHF
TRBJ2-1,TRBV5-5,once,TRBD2,TGTGCCAGCAGCCGAGATAGACTAGCGGGGTACAATGAGCAGTTCTTC,CASSRDRLAGYNEQFF
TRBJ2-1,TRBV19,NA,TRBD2,TGTGCCAGTAGTGTTGTTTTTGGGACTAGTTACAATGAGCAGTTCTTC,CASSVVFGTSYNEQFF
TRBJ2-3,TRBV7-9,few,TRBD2,TGTGCCAGCAGCTTCGGACTAGCGATCACAGATACGCAGTATTTT,CASSFGLAITDTQYF
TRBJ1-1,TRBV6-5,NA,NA,TGTGCCAGCAGTTACTGGGGGGAAACTGAAGCTTTCTTT,CASSYWGETEAFF
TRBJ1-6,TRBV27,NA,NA,TGTGCCAGCAGTTTATTAGGGGCAGCCAATTCACCCCTCCACTTT,CASSLLGAANSPLHF
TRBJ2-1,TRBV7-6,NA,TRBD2,TGTGCCAGCAGCTTTGGAGGAATAGCGGGGGGAGGCAATGAGCAGTTCTTC,CASSFGGIAGGGNEQFF
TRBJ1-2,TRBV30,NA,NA,TGTGCCTGGAGTAGGGAGGGGGTCGACTATGGCTACACCTTC,CAWSREGVDYGYTF
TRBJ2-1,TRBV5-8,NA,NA,TGTGCCAGTCGTCGACGGGGATTATCCTACAATGAGCAGTTCTTC,CASRRRGLSYNEQFF